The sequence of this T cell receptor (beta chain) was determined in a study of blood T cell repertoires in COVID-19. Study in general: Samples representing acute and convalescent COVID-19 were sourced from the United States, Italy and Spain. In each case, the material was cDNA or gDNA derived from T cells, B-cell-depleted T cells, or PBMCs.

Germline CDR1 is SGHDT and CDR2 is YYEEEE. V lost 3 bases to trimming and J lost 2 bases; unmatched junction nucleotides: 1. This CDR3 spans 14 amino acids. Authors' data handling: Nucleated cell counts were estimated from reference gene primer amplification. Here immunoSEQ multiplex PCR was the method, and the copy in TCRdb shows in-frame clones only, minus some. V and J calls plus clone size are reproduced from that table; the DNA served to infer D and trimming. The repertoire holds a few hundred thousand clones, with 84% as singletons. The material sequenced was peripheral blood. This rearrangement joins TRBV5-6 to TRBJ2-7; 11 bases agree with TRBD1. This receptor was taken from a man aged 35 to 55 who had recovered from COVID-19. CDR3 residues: CASSWDRGTYEQYF. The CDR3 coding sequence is TGTGCCAGCAGCTGGGACAGGGGGACCTACGAGCAGTACTTC.